A single T cell receptor beta chain is shown here with its context. Its antigen is unidentified. This CDR3 is 15 amino acids long. Germline loops: CDR1 SGHTA, CDR2 FQGTGA. With 4 bases removed from V and 0 bases from J, the gap between germline ends came to 10 bases. Here immunoSEQ multiplex PCR was the method, and the copy in TCRdb shows in-frame clones only, minus some. The table records under 150,000 clones, approximately 92% of them present only once. This sample stems from a study of graft-versus-host responses after intestinal transplantation. Study at large: Once they had received anti-thymocyte globulin induction, all recipients took tacrolimus and steroids for two to three years.

The chain combines TRBV7-3 with TRBJ2-1; D is ambiguous. The sample consisted of unstimulated CD4+ T cells sorted from spleen or lymph node cells, taken before intestinal transplant. The receptor was isolated from a human donor who received an intestinal transplant. The CDR3 DNA reads TGTGCCAGCAGCTCTGGATACAGCTCCTACAATGAGCAGTTCTTC. It specifies CASSSGYSSYNEQFF.